This T cell receptor beta chain was identified in a study of T cell responses to AZD1222 COVID-19 vaccine. Repertoires were generated with immunoSEQ multiplex PCR, while TCRdb's copy carries only in-frame clones and drops some. The sample has roughly 190,000 clones; more than 85% are singletons. Findings and limits, study-wide: There were mostly white British donors and more females than males, and clonal diversity was possibly underestimated. As reported, nearly half of all spike-specific TCRs target variant regions that are unmutated. Spike was spanned by vaccine-associated CD4 TCRs, with dominance at 160-218 and 743-854.

CDR1 and CDR2 (germline): MNHEY, SMNVEV (reference sequence). V was clipped by 3 bases and J by 6 bases; unmatched bases: 2. The CDR3 runs 13 residues. This clone appeared once. Its antigen remains unidentified. The receptor was isolated from an adult who received the AZD1222 COVID-19 vaccine. This chain links TRBV27 with TRBJ1-2; TRBD1 aligns across 9 bases. The sample consisted of peripheral blood, taken 28 days after the second AZD1222 dose. The CDR3 region has the DNA TGTGCCAGCAGTTTTCACAGGGGGCATGGCTACACCTTC. Translation gives CASSFHRGHGYTF.